Listed below are T cell receptor beta chains from one sample, sequenced in a study of shared clonotypes between healthy human individuals. Only in-frame clones appear in the TCRdb table, and some are missing; sequencing was by immunoSEQ multiplex PCR. The sample gives some 1.1 million clones, about 72% of which show up once; about 0.89% is in the top ten. Input material: memory CD4+ T cells from PBMCs. These receptors came from a man between 18 and 29 years old in good health. Some clones in this sample may be carry-over from other donors' samples. Each CDR3 is given with its conserved first and last residue. Each record gives: clone size, D gene, J gene, V gene, CDR3 DNA, CDR3 protein. D genes are given only for firm matches. Expanded clones get a size class; other rows say once, few or many, or leave the size out.

.	.	TRBJ2-5	TRBV6-1	TGTGCCAGCAGTGTCGCCCTCCTAGTGGAGACCCAGTACTTC	CASSVALLVETQYF
few	.	TRBJ1-3	TRBV19	TGTGCCAGCAGTCTCGTCCAGTCTGGAAACACCATATATTTT	CASSLVQSGNTIYF
.	.	TRBJ2-5	TRBV5-1	TGCGCCAGCAGCTTGGGCAGTTCAGAGACCCAGTACTTC	CASSLGSSETQYF
.	TRBD2	TRBJ2-6	TRBV14	TGTGCCAGCAGCCCCATCAGCGGGGCTGGGGCCAACGTCCTGACTTTC	CASSPISGAGANVLTF
.	.	TRBJ2-5	TRBV9	TGTGCCAGCAACCCGGCCGGGACGGCCGAAGAGACCCAGTACTTC	CASNPAGTAEETQYF
.	.	TRBJ1-3	TRBV18	TGTGCCAGCTCACCTACAGATGGAAACACCATATATTTT	CASSPTDGNTIYF
.	.	TRBJ1-3	TRBV28	TGTGCCAGCAGTTTTTCCGGGTATGGGGGAGCAGGAAACACCATATATTTT	CASSFSGYGGAGNTIYF
.	.	TRBJ2-6	TRBV19	TGTGCCAGTAAGAGGGTCTCCTCTGGGGCCAACGTCCTGACTTTC	CASKRVSSGANVLTF
few	.	TRBJ2-4	TRBV2	TGTGCCAGCACCCTCCAGGTTCTGTTAGCCAAAAACATTCAGTACTTC	CASTLQVLLAKNIQYF
.	TRBD1	TRBJ2-5	TRBV5-1	TGCGCCAGCAGCAATTTACAGGGGAGTGGTGAGACCCAGTACTTC	CASSNLQGSGETQYF
.	.	TRBJ1-2	TRBV5-1	TGCGCCAGCAGCTTGTCTCCGGATCGGTATGGCTACACCTTC	CASSLSPDRYGYTF
.	TRBD1	TRBJ2-3	TRBV7-2	TGTGCCAGCAGCTTAGGGACAGGGTCTTTCACAGATACGCAGTATTTT	CASSLGTGSFTDTQYF
.	.	TRBJ1-5	TRBV28	TGTGCCAGCAGTTCCCCCGGGAGGGGAGAACAGCCCCAGCATTTT	CASSSPGRGEQPQHF
once	.	TRBJ1-3	TRBV2	TGTGCCAGCAGTGAAGACTCAGGGAAAGTAGGGGGAAACACCATATATTTT	CASSEDSGKVGGNTIYF
few	.	TRBJ1-4	TRBV7-2	TGTGCCAGCAGCTTAGATAAGGGTCGCGGGCGACTGTTTTTT	CASSLDKGRGRLFF
.	TRBD2	TRBJ2-1	TRBV29-1	TGCAGCGTTGTTTTCACTAGCGGGCTTGAGCAGTTCTTC	CSVVFTSGLEQFF
many	.	TRBJ2-2	TRBV6-1	TGTGCCAGCAATTCCGGGGAGGCTCCCCCCGGGGAGCTGTTTTTT	CASNSGEAPPGELFF
.	.	TRBJ1-1	TRBV6-5	TGTGCCAGCAGCAACAGAGGGAACACTGAAGCTTTCTTT	CASSNRGNTEAFF
.	TRBD1	TRBJ1-2	TRBV25-1	TGTGCCAGCAGTGAATCGGGACAGGGGAGGAATGGCTACACCTTC	CASSESGQGRNGYTF
.	.	TRBJ2-2	TRBV5-6	TGTGCCAGCAGCTTGGAAGGGTCCGGGGAGCTGTTTTTT	CASSLEGSGELFF
.	TRBD1	TRBJ2-5	TRBV29-1	TGCAGCGTCCTCGGATCCTTCGACAGGGGGCGGGAGACCCAGTACTTC	CSVLGSFDRGRETQYF
.	.	TRBJ1-4	TRBV6-5	TGTGCCAGCAGTTCCCTCGGGATCCAGAATGAAAAACTGTTTTTT	CASSSLGIQNEKLFF
.	TRBD2	TRBJ2-1	TRBV7-3	TGTGCCAGCAGCTTAATGCCTACGGCGGGAGCTTACAATGAGCAGTTCTTC	CASSLMPTAGAYNEQFF
.	TRBD1	TRBJ1-4	TRBV5-8	TGTGCCAGCAGCTCGGTGGACAGGGGTGATGGAAAACTGTTTTTT	CASSSVDRGDGKLFF
.	.	TRBJ1-4	TRBV29-1	TGCAGCGGGAGGACGGGGGGAAATGAAAAACTGTTTTTT	CSGRTGGNEKLFF
.	.	TRBJ2-5	TRBV19	TGTGCCAGTAGTATCACAGGCCCCCAAGAGACCCAGTACTTC	CASSITGPQETQYF
.	.	TRBJ2-3	TRBV5-1	TGCGCCAGCAGCCCCGGGACCCGCGAGGTCACAGATACGCAGTATTTT	CASSPGTREVTDTQYF
.	.	TRBJ2-5	TRBV7-6	TGTGCCAGCAGCTTAGGGGCAGGGATAGAGACCCAGTACTTC	CASSLGAGIETQYF
.	.	TRBJ1-2	TRBV28	TGTGCCAGCAGCACGTCGGGGGGCGACTATGGCTACACCTTC	CASSTSGGDYGYTF
.	.	TRBJ2-5	TRBV7-2	TGTGCCAGCAGCTTCTCTAGCCAAGAGACCCAGTACTTC	CASSFSSQETQYF
.	.	TRBJ2-2	TRBV28	TGTGCCAGCAGTCGTAAGGGTGGGACCGGGGAGCTGTTTTTT	CASSRKGGTGELFF
.	.	TRBJ2-7	TRBV19	TGTGCCAGTAGGCATAAAGTCGATGGGTACAGCTCCGACGAGCAGTACTTC	CASRHKVDGYSSDEQYF
.	TRBD1	TRBJ2-2	TRBV9	TGTGCCAGCAGCGTAGTAGGGGACAGCGGAGGGGAGCTGTTTTTT	CASSVVGDSGGELFF
.	TRBD2	TRBJ2-7	TRBV10-3	TGTGCCATCAGTGAGCCTACTAGCGGGAGAAACGAGCAGTACTTC	CAISEPTSGRNEQYF
many	.	TRBJ2-5	TRBV7-2	TGTGCCAGCAGCCAGAAGGGCGCGGAGACCCAGTACTTC	CASSQKGAETQYF
few	.	TRBJ2-2	TRBV4-3	TGCGCCAGCAGCCAGACGCCGGGGACCGGGGAGCTGTTTTTT	CASSQTPGTGELFF
once	TRBD2	TRBJ2-3	TRBV4-3	TGCGCCAGCAGCCAAGACAGCGCGGGAGGGCCGGGATATACGCAGTATTTT	CASSQDSAGGPGYTQYF
once	.	TRBJ2-3	TRBV5-1	TGCGCCAGCAGCTTGGATGGGCGTAGCACAGATACGCAGTATTTT	CASSLDGRSTDTQYF
.	TRBD2	TRBJ2-4	TRBV7-9	TGTGCCAGCAGCGCAACCCCCAGAGGGAGGGATTTGCACATTCAGTACTTC	CASSATPRGRDLHIQYF
.	TRBD2	TRBJ2-7	TRBV5-1	TGCGCCAGCAGCTTTTTAGGGATAGCGGGAGCCCACGAGCAGTACTTC	CASSFLGIAGAHEQYF
.	.	TRBJ2-2	TRBV6-6	TGTGCCAGCAGTATTAGGGGGAACACCGGGGAGCTGTTTTTT	CASSIRGNTGELFF
.	TRBD2	TRBJ2-3	TRBV11-3	TGTGCCAGCAGCCTGGGACTAGCGGGAGGGTCAGATACGCAGTATTTT	CASSLGLAGGSDTQYF
few	.	TRBJ1-2	TRBV13	TGTGCCAGCAGCTTAGTCGGGGCCGGCTACACCTTC	CASSLVGAGYTF
.	.	TRBJ2-7	TRBV9	TGTGCCAGCAGCGTAGATCCAGAACTGGAGCAGTACTTC	CASSVDPELEQYF
.	TRBD2	TRBJ2-5	TRBV7-2	TGTGCCAGCAGATCACTTAGGACTAGCGGGACGGAGACCCAGTACTTC	CASRSLRTSGTETQYF
.	.	TRBJ2-3	TRBV29-1	TGCAGCGGGAAAGGGGGGGGCACAGATACGCAGTATTTT	CSGKGGGTDTQYF
many	TRBD1	TRBJ1-5	TRBV6-1	TGTGCCAGCAGCCTCGGACAGGGAAGAGATCAGCCCCAGCATTTT	CASSLGQGRDQPQHF
.	.	TRBJ2-3	TRBV30	TGTGCCGGGGCCAGGACCCCCGATACGCAGTATTTT	CAGARTPDTQYF
.	TRBD1	TRBJ2-6	TRBV18	TGTGCCAGCTCAAGAATACAGGGGTCTGGGGCCAACGTCCTGACTTTC	CASSRIQGSGANVLTF
.	.	TRBJ2-1	TRBV29-1	TGCAGCTCTGGTGGGAACGGGCTAAACAATGAGCAGTTCTTC	CSSGGNGLNNEQFF
.	.	TRBJ2-3	TRBV5-1	TGCGCCAGCAGCTTGGGTCAGATCACAGATACGCAGTATTTT	CASSLGQITDTQYF
few	.	TRBJ2-7	TRBV7-2	TGTGCCAGCAGCTTACTTGGGAGTTCATACGAGCAGTACTTC	CASSLLGSSYEQYF